Below are 15 T cell receptor beta chains sequenced from a single sample in a study of cytomegalovirus exposure and HLA in healthy donors. Vbeta (60) and Jbeta (13) primers were used in the PCR. The table came from immunoSEQ multiplex PCR; TCRdb's copy has only in-frame clones and leaves some out. The repertoire holds around 100,000 clones, with roughly three quarters as singletons. Sequenced input: PBMCs. Every receptor here comes from a man aged 45 to 65 in good health and CMV-seropositive.

This chain uses TRBV11-3 with TRBJ1-2; D possibly corresponds to TRBD1 (5 bases). V was clipped by 5 bases and J by 4 bases, with 20 bases between them. CDR1 is SGHNT and CDR2 is YENEEA in the germline V gene. The CDR3 totals 16 residues. This CDR3 reads CASSHPATVLAYGYTF. The CDR3 bases are TGTGCCAGCAGCCACCCGGCGACAGTCCTCGCCTATGGCTACACCTTC.

V and J are TRBV7-8 and TRBJ2-1, with 10 bases identical to TRBD2. Germline CDR1 reads SGHVS; CDR2 reads FQNEAQ. V lost 1 base to trimming and J lost 7 bases; unmatched junction nucleotides: 4. CDR3 length: 15 amino acids. The CDR3 loop is CASSLVDSGRNEQFF. The CDR3 DNA is TGTGCCAGCAGCTTAGTTGATAGCGGGAGGAATGAGCAGTTCTTC.

The CDR3 sequence: CASSDPSYRRNEQFF. Here the CDR3 DNA reads TGCGCCAGCAGTGATCCTAGCTATCGACGGAATGAGCAGTTCTTC. The V and J genes are TRBV10-1 and TRBJ2-1; D is possibly TRBD2 (5 bases). Germline CDR1 reads WNHNN; CDR2 reads SYGVQD (reference sequence). The CDR3 consists of 15 residues. The V end was cut by 3 bases, the J end by 7 bases, with 16 bases between.

CDR3 sequence: CASSDSGNYGYTF. The DNA for the CDR3 is TGCGCCAGCAGTGATTCAGGGAACTATGGCTACACCTTC. The rearrangement links TRBV10-1 to TRBJ1-2; a possible D gene is TRBD1 (5 bases). CDR1 is WNHNN and CDR2 is SYGVQD in the germline V gene (reference sequence). CDR3 size: 13 residues. Trimming shortened V by 3 bases and J by 2 bases, and 7 bases separated the two germline ends.

The chain carries TRBV13 and TRBJ2-5; 11 nucleotides match TRBD2. The end of the DNA fits TRBJ2-7 better, so the J call may be wrong. Germline CDR1 and CDR2: PRHDT and FYEKMQ (reference sequence). CDR3 size: 17 residues. The CDR3 loop is CASSLGFLAGGTYEQYF. The CDR3 DNA follows: TGTGCCAGCAGCTTAGGTTTTCTAGCGGGAGGAACCTACGAGCAGTACTTC.

This chain joins TRBV29-1 and TRBJ2-2; D possibly corresponds to TRBD1 (5 bases). The V and J ends lost 7 bases and 3 bases respectively, with 18 bases between them. The CDR3 runs to 15 residues. Germline CDR1 reads SQVTM; CDR2 reads ANQGSEA. For the CDR3, the DNA is TGCAGCGCTGGGCAGGGTCCGAGTGACACCGGGGAGCTGTTTTTT. The encoded protein is CSAGQGPSDTGELFF.

The rearrangement joins TRBV19 to TRBJ2-2, with D possibly being TRBD1 (6 bases). With 3 bases removed from V and 3 bases from J, the gap between germline ends came to 14 bases. Per the germline V gene, CDR1 is LNHDA and CDR2 is SQIVND (reference sequence). This CDR3 is built from 16 residues. The CDR3 reads CASSMGVRGYTGELFF. In DNA form, the CDR3 reads TGTGCCAGTAGTATGGGGGTCAGGGGATACACCGGGGAGCTGTTTTTT.

CDR3 nucleotides: TGTGCCAGCAGTTTAAGTCAGGACTACAATCAGCCCCAGCATTTT. Its protein product is CASSLSQDYNQPQHF. V usage is TRBV28 and J usage is TRBJ1-5; D uncertain. With 2 bases removed from V and 3 bases from J, the gap between germline ends came to 11 bases. The CDR3 is 15 amino acids. Germline V lookup: CDR1 MDHEN, CDR2 SYDVKM. Full variable domain (remainder filled in from reference TRBV28 and TRBJ1-5): DVKVTQSSRYLVKRTGEKVFLECVQDMDHENMFWYRQDPGLGLRLIYFSYDVKMKEKGDIPEGYSVSREKKERFSLILESASTNQTSMYLCASSLSQDYNQPQHFGDGTRLSIL.

This chain links TRBV9 with TRBJ2-1; 9 nucleotides match TRBD1. Germline loops: CDR1 SGDLS, CDR2 YYNGEE. Losses at the gene ends were 3 bases for V and 7 bases for J; bases not matched to a gene: 8. This CDR3 contains 15 residues. The CDR3 protein is CASSGRTGVTNEQFF. In DNA form, the CDR3 reads TGTGCCAGCAGCGGGCGGACAGGGGTTACGAATGAGCAGTTCTTC.

The V call is TRBV5-1, the J call TRBJ2-6; no firm D call. Germline V gene sequence: CDR1 SGHRS, CDR2 YFSETQ. The CDR3 runs to 15 residues. Deletions cut 0 bases from V and 0 bases from J, with 4 bases between. The CDR3 nucleotides are TGCGCCAGCAGCTTGGTAGCCTCTGGGGCCAACGTCCTGACTTTC. Protein sequence: CASSLVASGANVLTF.

The genes are TRBV5-4 and TRBJ2-5; TRBD2 matches at 8 bases. The length of the CDR3 is 16 residues. Trimming cost V 4 bases and J 2 bases; bases outside gene matches: 10. CDR1 is SGHNT, CDR2 YYREEE, per germline (reference sequence). The CDR3 DNA reads as TGTGCCAGCAGCCACCAGACTAGCGTCGGGCAAGAGACCCAGTACTTC. This translates into CASSHQTSVGQETQYF.

The J gene is TRBJ1-6, the V gene TRBV7-2; 7 positions agree with TRBD1. The germline V gene has CDR1 SGHTA and CDR2 FQGNSA. With 1 base clipped from V and 7 bases from J, the junction kept 4 bases outside the gene matches. This CDR3 spans 15 amino acids. In DNA, the CDR3 is TGTGCCAGCAGCTTAGAAGGGACAGCGAATTCACCCCTCCACTTT. It specifies CASSLEGTANSPLHF. Supplemented by reference TRBV7-2 and TRBJ1-6, the full variable domain reads GAGVSQSPSNKVTEKGKDVELRCDPISGHTALYWYRQSLGQGLEFLIYFQGNSAPDKSGLPSDRFSAERTGGSVSTLTIQRTQQEDSAVYLCASSLEGTANSPLHFGNGTRLTVT.

This rearrangement joins TRBV7-3 to TRBJ2-1, with 14 bases lining up with TRBD2. The trim removed 4 bases at V and 5 bases at J, leaving 7 bases unmatched. The CDR3 sequence is 17 residues long. Looked up from germline, CDR1 is SGHTA and CDR2 is FQGTGA. The CDR3 sequence: CASSSGTSGSVHNEQFF. Here the CDR3 DNA reads TGTGCCAGCAGCTCTGGGACTAGCGGGAGTGTCCACAATGAGCAGTTCTTC.

This chain links TRBV28 with TRBJ2-5; 7 bases agree with TRBD1. J gave up 2 bases and V 6 bases, and 9 bases lay outside the gene matches. Germline CDR1 reads MDHEN; CDR2 reads SYDVKM. The CDR3 consists of 15 residues. The CDR3 spells CASSVPGQFQETQYF. In nucleotides, the CDR3 is TGTGCCAGCAGCGTCCCGGGACAGTTTCAAGAGACCCAGTACTTC. The whole variable domain, filled in from reference TRBV28 and TRBJ2-5, reads DVKVTQSSRYLVKRTGEKVFLECVQDMDHENMFWYRQDPGLGLRLIYFSYDVKMKEKGDIPEGYSVSREKKERFSLILESASTNQTSMYLCASSVPGQFQETQYFGPGTRLLVL.

A word on this clone: Because the CDR3 is missing its conserved closing phenylalanine or tryptophan, this is likely a read error. The V and J genes are TRBV6-5 and TRBJ1-2, with a weak D call TRBD1 (5 bases). Trimming left V 4 bases short and J 4 bases short, with 13 bases between. Germline V gives CDR1 MNHEY, CDR2 SVGAGI. The CDR3 sequence is 14 residues long. CDR3 residues: CASSFGGLSYGYTL. The CDR3 region has the DNA TGTGCCAGCAGTTTCGGGGGTTTATCCTATGGCTACACCCTC.